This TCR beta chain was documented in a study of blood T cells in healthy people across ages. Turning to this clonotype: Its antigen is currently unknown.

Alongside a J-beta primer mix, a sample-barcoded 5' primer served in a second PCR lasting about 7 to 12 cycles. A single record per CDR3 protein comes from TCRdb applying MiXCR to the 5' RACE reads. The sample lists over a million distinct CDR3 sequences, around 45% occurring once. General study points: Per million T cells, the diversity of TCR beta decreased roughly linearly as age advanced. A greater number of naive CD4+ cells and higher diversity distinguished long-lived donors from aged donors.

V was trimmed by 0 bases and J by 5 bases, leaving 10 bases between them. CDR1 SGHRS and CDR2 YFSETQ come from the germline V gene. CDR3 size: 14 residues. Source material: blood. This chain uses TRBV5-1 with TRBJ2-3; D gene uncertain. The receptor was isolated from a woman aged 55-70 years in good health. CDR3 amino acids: CASSLAVSVDTQYF. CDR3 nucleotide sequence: TGCGCCAGCAGCTTGGCCGTTTCTGTAGATACGCAGTATTTT.